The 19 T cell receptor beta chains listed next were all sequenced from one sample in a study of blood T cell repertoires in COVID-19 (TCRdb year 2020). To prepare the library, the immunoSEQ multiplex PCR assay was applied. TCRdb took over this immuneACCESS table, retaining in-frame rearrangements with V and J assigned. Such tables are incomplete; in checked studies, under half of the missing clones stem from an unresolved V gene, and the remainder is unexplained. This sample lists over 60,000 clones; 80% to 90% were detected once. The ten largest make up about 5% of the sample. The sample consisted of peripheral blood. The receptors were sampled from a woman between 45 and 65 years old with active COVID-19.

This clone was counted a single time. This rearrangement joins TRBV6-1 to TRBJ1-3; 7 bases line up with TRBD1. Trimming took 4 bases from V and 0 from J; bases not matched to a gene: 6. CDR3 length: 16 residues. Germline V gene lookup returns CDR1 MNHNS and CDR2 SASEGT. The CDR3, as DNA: TGTGCCAGCAGTGTAAAGGGACAGAACTCTGGAAACACCATATATTTT. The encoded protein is CASSVKGQNSGNTIYF.

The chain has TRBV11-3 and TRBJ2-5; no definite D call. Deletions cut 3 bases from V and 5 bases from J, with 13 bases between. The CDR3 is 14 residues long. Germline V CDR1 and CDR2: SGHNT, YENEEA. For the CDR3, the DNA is TGTGCCAGCAGCTTCTCTAAGCTCGGTGAGACCCAGTACTTC. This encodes CASSFSKLGETQYF.

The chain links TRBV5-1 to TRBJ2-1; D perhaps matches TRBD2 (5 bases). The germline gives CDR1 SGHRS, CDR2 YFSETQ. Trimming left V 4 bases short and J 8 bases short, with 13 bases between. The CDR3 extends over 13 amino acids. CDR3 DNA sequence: TGCGCCAGCAGCCGGGTGGCGGAGGATGAGCAGTTCTTC. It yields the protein CASSRVAEDEQFF. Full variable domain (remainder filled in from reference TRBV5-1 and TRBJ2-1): KAGVTQTPRYLIKTRGQQVTLSCSPISGHRSVSWYQQTPGQGLQFLFEYFSETQRNKGNFPGRFSGRQFSNSRSEMNVSTLELGDSALYLCASSRVAEDEQFFGPGTRLTVL.

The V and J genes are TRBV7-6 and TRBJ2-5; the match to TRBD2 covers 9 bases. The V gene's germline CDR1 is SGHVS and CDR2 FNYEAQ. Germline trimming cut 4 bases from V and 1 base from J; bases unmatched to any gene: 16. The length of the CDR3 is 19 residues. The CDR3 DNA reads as TGTGCCAGCAGCTCAGGAGGCCTAGCGGGAATGAGTTCCCAAGAGACCCAGTACTTC. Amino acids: CASSSGGLAGMSSQETQYF.

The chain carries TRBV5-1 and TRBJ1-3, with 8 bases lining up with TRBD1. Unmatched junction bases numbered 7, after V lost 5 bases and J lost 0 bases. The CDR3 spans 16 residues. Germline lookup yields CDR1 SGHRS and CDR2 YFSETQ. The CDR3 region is CASRPGQGISGNTIYF. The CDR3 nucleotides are TGCGCCAGCAGGCCCGGACAGGGAATCTCTGGAAACACCATATATTTT.

The DNA of the CDR3 is TGTGCCAGCAGTTCAGGACAGATAGCCAAAAACATTCAGTACTTC. This codes for CASSSGQIAKNIQYF. The J gene is TRBJ2-4, the V gene TRBV27, with TRBD1 as a possible D gene (6 bases). The CDR3 is 15 residues long. Germline V CDR1 and CDR2: MNHEY, SMNVEV (reference sequence). Trimming stripped 4 bases from V and 0 bases from J, with 10 bases between.

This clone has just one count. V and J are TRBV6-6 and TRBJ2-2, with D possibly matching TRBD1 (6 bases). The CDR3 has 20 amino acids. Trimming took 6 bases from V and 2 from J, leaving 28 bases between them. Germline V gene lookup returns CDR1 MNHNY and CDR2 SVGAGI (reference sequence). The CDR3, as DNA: TGTGCCAGCAGCCTATGGCTGGTCCCTCACGACAGGAGTAACACCGGGGAGCTGTTTTTT. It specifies CASSLWLVPHDRSNTGELFF.

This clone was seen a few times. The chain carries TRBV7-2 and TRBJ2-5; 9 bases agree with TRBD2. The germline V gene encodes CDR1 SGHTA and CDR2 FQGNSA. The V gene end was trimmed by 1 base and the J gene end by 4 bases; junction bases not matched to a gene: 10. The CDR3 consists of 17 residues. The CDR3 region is CASSLGAAGGPRETQYF. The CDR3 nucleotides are TGTGCCAGCAGCTTAGGGGCAGCGGGAGGTCCCCGAGAGACCCAGTACTTC.

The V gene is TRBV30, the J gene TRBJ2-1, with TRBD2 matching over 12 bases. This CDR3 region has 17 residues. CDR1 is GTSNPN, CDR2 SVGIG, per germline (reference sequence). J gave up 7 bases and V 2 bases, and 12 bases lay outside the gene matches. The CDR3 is CAWSYPRLAGVRNEQFF. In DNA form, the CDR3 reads TGTGCCTGGAGTTACCCCAGACTAGCGGGAGTAAGAAATGAGCAGTTCTTC.

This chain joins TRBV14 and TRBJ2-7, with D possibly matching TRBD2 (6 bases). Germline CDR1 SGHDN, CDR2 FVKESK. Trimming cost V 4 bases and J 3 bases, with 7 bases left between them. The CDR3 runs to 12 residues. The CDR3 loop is CASSLGGYEQYF. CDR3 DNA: TGTGCCAGCAGCCTCGGGGGCTACGAGCAGTACTTC.

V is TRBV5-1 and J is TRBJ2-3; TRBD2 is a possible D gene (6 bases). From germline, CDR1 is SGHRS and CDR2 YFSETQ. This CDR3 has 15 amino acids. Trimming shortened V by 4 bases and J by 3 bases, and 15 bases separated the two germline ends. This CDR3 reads CASSPLAGRTDTQYF. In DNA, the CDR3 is TGCGCCAGCAGCCCCCTGGCGGGACGGACAGATACGCAGTATTTT. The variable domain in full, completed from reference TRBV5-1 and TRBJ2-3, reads KAGVTQTPRYLIKTRGQQVTLSCSPISGHRSVSWYQQTPGQGLQFLFEYFSETQRNKGNFPGRFSGRQFSNSRSEMNVSTLELGDSALYLCASSPLAGRTDTQYFGPGTRLTVL.

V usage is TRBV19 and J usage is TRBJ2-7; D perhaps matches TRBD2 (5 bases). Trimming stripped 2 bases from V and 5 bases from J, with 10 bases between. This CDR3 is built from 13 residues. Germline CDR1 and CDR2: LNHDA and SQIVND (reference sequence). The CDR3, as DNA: TGTGCCAGTAGTATATCCGGGATCAACGAGCAGTACTTC. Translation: CASSISGINEQYF.

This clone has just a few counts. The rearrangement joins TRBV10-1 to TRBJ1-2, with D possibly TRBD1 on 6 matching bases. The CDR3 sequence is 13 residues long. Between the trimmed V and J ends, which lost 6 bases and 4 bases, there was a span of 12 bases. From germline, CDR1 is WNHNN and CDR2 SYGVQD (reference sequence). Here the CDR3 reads CASSAGTLYGYTF. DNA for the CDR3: TGCGCCAGCAGCGCCGGGACACTCTATGGCTACACCTTC.

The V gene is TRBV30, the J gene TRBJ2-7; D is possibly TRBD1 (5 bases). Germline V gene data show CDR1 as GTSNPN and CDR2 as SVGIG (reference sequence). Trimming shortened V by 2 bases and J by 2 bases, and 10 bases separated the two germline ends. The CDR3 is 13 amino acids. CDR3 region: CAWSIQGPYEQYF. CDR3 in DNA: TGTGCCTGGAGTATTCAGGGTCCCTACGAGCAGTACTTC.

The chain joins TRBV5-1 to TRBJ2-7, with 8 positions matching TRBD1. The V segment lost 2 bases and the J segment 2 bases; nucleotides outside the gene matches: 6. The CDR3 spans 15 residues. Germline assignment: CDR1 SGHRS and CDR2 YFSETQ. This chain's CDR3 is CASSFSDRVTYEQYF. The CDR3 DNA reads TGCGCCAGCAGCTTCTCGGACAGGGTGACCTACGAGCAGTACTTC.

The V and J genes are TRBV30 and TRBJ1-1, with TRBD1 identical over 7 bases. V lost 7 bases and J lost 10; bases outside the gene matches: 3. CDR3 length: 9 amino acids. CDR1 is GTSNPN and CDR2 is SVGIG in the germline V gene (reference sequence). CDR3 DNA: TGTGCCTTAAACAGGGGAGCTTTCTTT. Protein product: CALNRGAFF. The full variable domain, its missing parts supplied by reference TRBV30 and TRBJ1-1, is SQTIHQWPATLVQPVGSPLSLECTVEGTSNPNLYWYRQAAGRGLQLLFYSVGIGQISSEVPQNLSASRPQDRQFILSSKKLLLSDSGFYLCALNRGAFFGQGTRLTVV.

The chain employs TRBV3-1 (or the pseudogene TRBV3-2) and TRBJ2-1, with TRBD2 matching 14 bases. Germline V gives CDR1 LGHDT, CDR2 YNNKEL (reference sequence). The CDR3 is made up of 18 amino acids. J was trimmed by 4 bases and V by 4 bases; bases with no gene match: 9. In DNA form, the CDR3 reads TGTGCCAGCAGCCTCGGACTAGCGGGAGGAGGCCTTTACAATGAGCAGTTCTTC. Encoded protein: CASSLGLAGGGLYNEQFF.

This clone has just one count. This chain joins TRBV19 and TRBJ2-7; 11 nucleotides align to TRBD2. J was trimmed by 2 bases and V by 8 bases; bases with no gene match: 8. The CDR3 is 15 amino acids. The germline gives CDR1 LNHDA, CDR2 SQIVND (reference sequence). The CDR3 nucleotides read TGTGCCAGTCGAGGCGGGACTAGCGGAACCTACGAGCAGTACTTC. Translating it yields CASRGGTSGTYEQYF.

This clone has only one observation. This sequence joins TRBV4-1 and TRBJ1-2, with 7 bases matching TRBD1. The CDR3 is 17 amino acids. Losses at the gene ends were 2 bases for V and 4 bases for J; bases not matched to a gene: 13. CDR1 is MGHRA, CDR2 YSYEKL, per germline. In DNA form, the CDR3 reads TGCGCCAGCAGCCAATTTGGGGAGACAGGGTACGTCTATGGCTACACCTTC. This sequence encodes CASSQFGETGYVYGYTF.